This entry is about one T cell receptor (beta chain). What it recognizes is unknown. Treatment reported: randomized to nivolumab then ipilimumab (arm A) or the reverse (arm B). The CDR3 length is 16 residues. The V and J ends lost 6 bases and 5 bases respectively, with 20 bases between them. Germline V gene data show CDR1 as MNHGY and CDR2 as SAAAGT. This sample was included in a study of sequential checkpoint blockade in melanoma. About the research overall: DNA from 85 to 95 pretreatment tumor samples underwent TCRβ immunosequencing.

General study points: Rising tumor T-cell fraction and clonality meant about 30 times likelier benefit.

Assay used: immunoSEQ multiplex PCR; TCRdb lists only in-frame clones, some missing. This sample has roughly 5,000 clones, with approximately 39% found just once. The source of this sequence is a human donor with melanoma. The chain uses TRBV6-8 and TRBJ1-5; D ambiguous. Here the sequenced sample was tumor tissue (inferred from file names), taken from a patient given nivolumab and ipilimumab in sequence. Written as DNA, the CDR3 is TGTGCCAGCAGGGACCTTCTGCGAGGGAGCTATCAGCCCCAGCATTTT. Its translation: CASRDLLRGSYQPQHF.